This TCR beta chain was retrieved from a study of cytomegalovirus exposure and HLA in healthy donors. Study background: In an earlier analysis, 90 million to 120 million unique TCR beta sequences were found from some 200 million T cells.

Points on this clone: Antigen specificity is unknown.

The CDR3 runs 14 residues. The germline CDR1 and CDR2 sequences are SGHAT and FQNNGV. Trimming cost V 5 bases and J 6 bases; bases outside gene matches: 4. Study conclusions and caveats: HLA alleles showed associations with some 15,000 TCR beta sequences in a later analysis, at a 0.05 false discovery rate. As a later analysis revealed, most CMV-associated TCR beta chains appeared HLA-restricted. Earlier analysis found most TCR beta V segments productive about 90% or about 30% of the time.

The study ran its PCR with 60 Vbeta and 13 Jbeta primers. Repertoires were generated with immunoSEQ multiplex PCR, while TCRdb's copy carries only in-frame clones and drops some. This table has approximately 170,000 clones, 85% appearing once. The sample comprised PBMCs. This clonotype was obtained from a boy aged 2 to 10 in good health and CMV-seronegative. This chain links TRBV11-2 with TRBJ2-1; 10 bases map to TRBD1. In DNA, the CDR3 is TGTGCCAGCAGCACCGGGACAGGGGTCAATGAGCAGTTCTTC. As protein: CASSTGTGVNEQFF.